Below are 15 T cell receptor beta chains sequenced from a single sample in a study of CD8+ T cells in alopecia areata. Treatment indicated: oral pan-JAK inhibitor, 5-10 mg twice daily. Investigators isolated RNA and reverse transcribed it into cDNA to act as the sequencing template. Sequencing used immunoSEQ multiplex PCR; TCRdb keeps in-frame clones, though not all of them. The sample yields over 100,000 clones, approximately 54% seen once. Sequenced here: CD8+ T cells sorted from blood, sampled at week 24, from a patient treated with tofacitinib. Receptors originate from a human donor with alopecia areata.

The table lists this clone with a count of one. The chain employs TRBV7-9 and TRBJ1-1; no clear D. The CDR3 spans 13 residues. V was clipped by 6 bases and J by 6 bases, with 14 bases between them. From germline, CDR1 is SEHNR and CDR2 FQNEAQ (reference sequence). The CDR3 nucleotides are TGTGCCAGCAGTTCAGAGGCACGGGCTGAAGCTTTCTTT. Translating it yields CASSSEARAEAFF.

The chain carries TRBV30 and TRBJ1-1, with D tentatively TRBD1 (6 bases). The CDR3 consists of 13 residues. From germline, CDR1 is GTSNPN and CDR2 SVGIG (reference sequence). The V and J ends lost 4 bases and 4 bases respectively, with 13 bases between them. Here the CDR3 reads CAWTVQGGTEAFF. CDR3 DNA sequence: TGTGCCTGGACCGTACAGGGCGGCACTGAAGCTTTCTTT.

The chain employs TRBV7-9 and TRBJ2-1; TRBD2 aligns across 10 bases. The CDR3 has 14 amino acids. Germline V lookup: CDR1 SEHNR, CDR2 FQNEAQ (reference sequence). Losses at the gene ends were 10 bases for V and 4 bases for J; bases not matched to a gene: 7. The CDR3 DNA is TGTGCCATCCCGGGACTAGCGCTATACAATGAGCAGTTCTTC. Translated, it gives CAIPGLALYNEQFF. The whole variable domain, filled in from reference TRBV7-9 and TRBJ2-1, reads DTGVSQNPRHKITKRGQNVTFRCDPISEHNRLYWYRQTLGQGPEFLTYFQNEAQLEKSRLLSDRFSAERPKGSFSTLEIQRTEQGDSAMYLCAIPGLALYNEQFFGPGTRLTVL.

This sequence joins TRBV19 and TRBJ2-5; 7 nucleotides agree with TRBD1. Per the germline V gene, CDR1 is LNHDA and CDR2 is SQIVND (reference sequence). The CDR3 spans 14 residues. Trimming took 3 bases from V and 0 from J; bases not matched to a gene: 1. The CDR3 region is CASSIDRDQETQYF. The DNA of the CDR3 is TGTGCCAGTAGTATCGACAGGGACCAAGAGACCCAGTACTTC. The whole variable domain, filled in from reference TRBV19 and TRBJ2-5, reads DGGITQSPKYLFRKEGQNVTLSCEQNLNHDAMYWYRQDPGQGLRLIYYSQIVNDFQKGDIAEGYSVSREKKESFPLTVTSAQKNPTAFYLCASSIDRDQETQYFGPGTRLLVL.

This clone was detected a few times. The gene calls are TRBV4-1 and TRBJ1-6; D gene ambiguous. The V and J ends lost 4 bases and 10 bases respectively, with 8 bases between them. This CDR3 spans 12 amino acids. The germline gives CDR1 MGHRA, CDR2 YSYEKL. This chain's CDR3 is CASSPTNSPLHF. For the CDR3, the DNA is TGCGCCAGCAGCCCTACCAACTCACCCCTCCACTTT.

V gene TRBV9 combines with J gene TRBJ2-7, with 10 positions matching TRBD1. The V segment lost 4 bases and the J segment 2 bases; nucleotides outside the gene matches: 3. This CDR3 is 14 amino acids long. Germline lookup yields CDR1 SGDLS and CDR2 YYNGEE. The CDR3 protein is CASSTGTGAYEQYF. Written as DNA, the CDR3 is TGTGCCAGCAGCACCGGGACAGGGGCCTACGAGCAGTACTTC.

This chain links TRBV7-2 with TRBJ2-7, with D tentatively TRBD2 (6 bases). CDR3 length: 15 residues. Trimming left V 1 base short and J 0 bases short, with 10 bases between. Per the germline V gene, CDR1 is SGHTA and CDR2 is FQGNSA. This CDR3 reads CASSLGGGSSYEQYF. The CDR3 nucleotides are TGTGCCAGCAGCTTAGGGGGAGGTAGCTCCTACGAGCAGTACTTC.

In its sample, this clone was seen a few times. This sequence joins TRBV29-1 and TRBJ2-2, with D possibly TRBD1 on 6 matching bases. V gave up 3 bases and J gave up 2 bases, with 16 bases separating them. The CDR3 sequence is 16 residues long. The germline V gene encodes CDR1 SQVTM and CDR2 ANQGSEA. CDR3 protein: CSVEGPRDKNTGELFF. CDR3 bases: TGCAGCGTTGAGGGCCCCCGGGACAAAAACACCGGGGAGCTGTTTTTT.

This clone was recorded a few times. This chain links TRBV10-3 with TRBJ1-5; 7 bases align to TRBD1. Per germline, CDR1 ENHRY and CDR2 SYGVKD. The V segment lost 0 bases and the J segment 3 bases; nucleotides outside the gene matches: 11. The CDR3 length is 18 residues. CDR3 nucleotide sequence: TGTGCCATCAGTGAGTCCCTGACAGGGACCCAATACAATCAGCCCCAGCATTTT. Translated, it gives CAISESLTGTQYNQPQHF.

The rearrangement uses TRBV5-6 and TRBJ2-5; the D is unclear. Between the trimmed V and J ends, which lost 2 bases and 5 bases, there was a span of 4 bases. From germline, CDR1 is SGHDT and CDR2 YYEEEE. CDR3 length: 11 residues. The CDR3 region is CASSFGETQYF. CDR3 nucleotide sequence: TGTGCCAGCAGCTTCGGGGAGACCCAGTACTTC. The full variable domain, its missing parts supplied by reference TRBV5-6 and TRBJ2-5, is DAGVTQSPTHLIKTRGQQVTLRCSPKSGHDTVSWYQQALGQGPQFIFQYYEEEERQRGNFPDRFSGHQFPNYSSELNVNALLLGDSALYLCASSFGETQYFGPGTRLLVL.

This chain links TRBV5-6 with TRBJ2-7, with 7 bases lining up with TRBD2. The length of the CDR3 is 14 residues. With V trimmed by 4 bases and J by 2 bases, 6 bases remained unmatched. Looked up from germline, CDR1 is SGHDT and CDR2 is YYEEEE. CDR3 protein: CASSPERDPYEQYF. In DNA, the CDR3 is TGTGCCAGCAGCCCAGAGCGGGACCCCTACGAGCAGTACTTC. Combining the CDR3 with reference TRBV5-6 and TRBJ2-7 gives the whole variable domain DAGVTQSPTHLIKTRGQQVTLRCSPKSGHDTVSWYQQALGQGPQFIFQYYEEEERQRGNFPDRFSGHQFPNYSSELNVNALLLGDSALYLCASSPERDPYEQYFGPGTRLTVT.

The CDR3: CASSLARAGAYEQYF. In DNA form, the CDR3 reads TGCGCCAGCAGCTTGGCCAGGGCGGGGGCCTACGAGCAGTACTTC. The gene calls are TRBV5-1 and TRBJ2-7; 7 bases are a match to TRBD2. The ends lost 0 bases at V and 2 bases at J; junction bases unmatched: 5. The CDR3 loop spans 15 amino acids. In germline, CDR1 is SGHRS, CDR2 YFSETQ.

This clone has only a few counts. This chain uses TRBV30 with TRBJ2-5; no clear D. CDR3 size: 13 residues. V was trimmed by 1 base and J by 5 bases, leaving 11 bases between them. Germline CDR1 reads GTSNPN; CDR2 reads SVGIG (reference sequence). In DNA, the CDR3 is TGTGCCTGGAGTGAAATGGGATGGGAGACCCAGTACTTC. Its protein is CAWSEMGWETQYF.

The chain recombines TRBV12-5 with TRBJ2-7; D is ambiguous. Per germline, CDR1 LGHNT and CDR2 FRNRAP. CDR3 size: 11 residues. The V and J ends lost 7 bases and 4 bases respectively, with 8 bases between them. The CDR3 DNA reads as TGTGCTAGTGCCACTCGATACGAGCAGTACTTC. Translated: CASATRYEQYF.

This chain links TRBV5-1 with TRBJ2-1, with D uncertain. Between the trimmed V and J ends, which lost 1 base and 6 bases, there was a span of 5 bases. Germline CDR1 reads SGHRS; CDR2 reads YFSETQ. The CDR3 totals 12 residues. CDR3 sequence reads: CASSLPSNEQFF. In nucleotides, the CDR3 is TGCGCCAGCAGCTTGCCTAGCAATGAGCAGTTCTTC.